This TCR beta chain was captured by sequencing in a study of CD8+ T cells in alopecia areata. Findings of the study overall: Compared with mice, patients displayed less clear TCR sharing, possibly for HLA-related reasons. Higher clonality and more expanded CD8+ clones appeared in lesional than normal scalp.

cDNA serving as the sequencing template came from extracted, reverse transcribed RNA. Assay: immunoSEQ multiplex PCR; the TCRdb copy retains only in-frame clones and omits some. The sample consists of about 64,000 clones, 44% of them appearing once. Peripheral blood and lesional scalp punch biopsies came from alopecia areata patients. Trimming removed 4 bases from V and 1 base from J, with 7 bases in between. The CDR3 is 13 residues long. Per the germline V gene, CDR1 is SGDLS and CDR2 is YYNGEE. Details on this clone: Its cognate antigen is unknown.

What was sequenced was NKG2D-low CD8+ T cells sorted from blood. The clonotype comes from a human donor with alopecia areata. The rearrangement joins TRBV9 to TRBJ2-3; D ambiguous. The CDR3 spells CASSIGRTDTQYF. CDR3 nucleotide sequence: TGTGCCAGCAGCATAGGACGCACAGATACGCAGTATTTT.